The rows below give T cell receptor beta chains drawn from one sample of a study of cytomegalovirus exposure and HLA in healthy donors. Data came from immunoSEQ multiplex PCR; TCRdb stores just in-frame clones and leaves some out. The table includes 90,000 to 120,000 clones, under 85% detected once. What was sequenced was PBMCs. All receptors come from a male donor in good health and CMV-seronegative. Both conserved end residues are part of each CDR3. A D gene is named only where the DNA matches it firmly. Rows may omit the clone size; those that give it use once, few, many or a size class.

v_gene: TRBV6-5; abundance: -; j_gene: TRBJ2-7; d_gene: TRBD2; CDR3aa: CASRKRGGPGDEQYF; CDR3nt: TGTGCCAGCAGAAAGAGGGGAGGGCCCGGGGACGAGCAGTACTTC
v_gene: TRBV19; abundance: -; j_gene: TRBJ2-7; d_gene: -; CDR3aa: CASSIIGVSYEQYF; CDR3nt: TGTGCCAGTAGTATTATCGGGGTCTCCTACGAGCAGTACTTC
v_gene: TRBV28; abundance: -; j_gene: TRBJ1-2; d_gene: -; CDR3aa: CASSPTDLGSYGYTF; CDR3nt: TGTGCCAGCAGCCCGACCGATCTCGGGTCCTATGGCTACACCTTC
v_gene: TRBV30; abundance: -; j_gene: TRBJ2-3; d_gene: -; CDR3aa: CAWSGATRTDTQYF; CDR3nt: TGTGCCTGGAGTGGGGCGACTAGGACAGATACGCAGTATTTT
v_gene: TRBV5-6; abundance: -; j_gene: TRBJ1-1; d_gene: -; CDR3aa: CASTLGGDTEAFF; CDR3nt: TGTGCCAGCACACTAGGGGGGGACACTGAAGCTTTCTTT
v_gene: TRBV2; abundance: -; j_gene: TRBJ2-3; d_gene: TRBD2; CDR3aa: CASIPGLADTDTQYF; CDR3nt: TGTGCCAGCATACCGGGGCTAGCGGACACAGATACGCAGTATTTT
v_gene: TRBV6-5; abundance: -; j_gene: TRBJ1-1; d_gene: -; CDR3aa: CASSYSNLRTEAFF; CDR3nt: TGTGCCAGCAGTTACTCGAACCTCCGGACTGAAGCTTTCTTT
v_gene: TRBV6-1; abundance: few; j_gene: TRBJ2-7; d_gene: -; CDR3aa: CASSERQGSSYEQYF; CDR3nt: TGTGCCAGCAGTGAAAGGCAGGGGTCGTCCTACGAGCAGTACTTC
v_gene: TRBV19; abundance: -; j_gene: TRBJ2-6; d_gene: -; CDR3aa: CASSIGTRAGANVLTF; CDR3nt: TGTGCCAGTAGTATAGGAACCCGGGCTGGGGCCAACGTCCTGACTTTC
v_gene: TRBV11-1; abundance: -; j_gene: TRBJ2-1; d_gene: TRBD2; CDR3aa: CASSLVVAGYNEQFF; CDR3nt: TGTGCCAGCAGCTTAGTAGTAGCGGGTTACAATGAGCAGTTCTTC
v_gene: TRBV7-3; abundance: -; j_gene: TRBJ2-3; d_gene: TRBD2; CDR3aa: CASSAEGRGTDTQYF; CDR3nt: TGTGCCAGCAGCGCCGAGGGGCGGGGGACAGATACGCAGTATTTT
v_gene: TRBV28; abundance: -; j_gene: TRBJ1-4; d_gene: -; CDR3aa: CASSLGLVLFF; CDR3nt: TGTGCCAGCAGTTTGGGGCTTGTTCTGTTTTTT
v_gene: TRBV7-9; abundance: once; j_gene: TRBJ1-2; d_gene: -; CDR3aa: CASSLEGDRPNYGYTF; CDR3nt: TGTGCCAGCAGCTTAGAGGGCGACAGACCTAACTATGGCTACACCTTC
v_gene: TRBV7-9; abundance: -; j_gene: TRBJ1-1; d_gene: TRBD1; CDR3aa: CASGDREDSAEAFF; CDR3nt: TGTGCCAGCGGGGACAGGGAAGATTCGGCTGAAGCTTTCTTT
v_gene: TRBV30; abundance: -; j_gene: TRBJ1-1; d_gene: -; CDR3aa: CAWSDGLGGPWGTEAFF; CDR3nt: TGTGCCTGGAGTGATGGCTTGGGGGGGCCCTGGGGCACTGAAGCTTTCTTT
v_gene: TRBV9; abundance: -; j_gene: TRBJ2-1; d_gene: -; CDR3aa: CASSVVSGPSYNEQFF; CDR3nt: TGTGCCAGCAGCGTAGTTTCGGGTCCTTCCTACAATGAGCAGTTCTTC
v_gene: TRBV4-1; abundance: -; j_gene: TRBJ2-7; d_gene: -; CDR3aa: CASSQGMGQSYEQYF; CDR3nt: TGCGCCAGCAGCCAAGGGATGGGCCAATCCTACGAGCAGTACTTC
v_gene: TRBV6-5; abundance: few; j_gene: TRBJ1-2; d_gene: TRBD1; CDR3aa: CASSYEAGGNGYTF; CDR3nt: TGTGCCAGCAGTTACGAGGCAGGGGGTAATGGCTACACCTTC
v_gene: TRBV28; abundance: few; j_gene: TRBJ1-3; d_gene: -; CDR3aa: CASSFWGGRGSTGNTIYF; CDR3nt: TGTGCCAGCAGTTTTTGGGGGGGTAGGGGATCCACTGGAAACACCATATATTTT
v_gene: TRBV6-1; abundance: -; j_gene: TRBJ1-3; d_gene: TRBD1; CDR3aa: CASSPRRDSRNTIYF; CDR3nt: TGTGCCAGCAGTCCCCGACGGGACAGTAGAAACACCATATATTTT
v_gene: TRBV28; abundance: once; j_gene: TRBJ1-2; d_gene: TRBD1; CDR3aa: CASSTGGAEGYTF; CDR3nt: TGTGCCAGCAGTACAGGGGGCGCGGAAGGCTACACCTTC
v_gene: TRBV7-3; abundance: -; j_gene: TRBJ2-3; d_gene: TRBD2; CDR3aa: CASSLTGLVHSTDTQYF; CDR3nt: TGTGCCAGCAGCTTAACGGGACTAGTGCACAGCACAGATACGCAGTATTTT
v_gene: TRBV9; abundance: once; j_gene: TRBJ2-7; d_gene: -; CDR3aa: CASSEGVKTYEQYF; CDR3nt: TGTGCCAGCAGCGAGGGGGTAAAGACCTACGAGCAGTACTTC